This paragraph covers one TCR beta chain sequence. What it binds is not known. This sample is drawn from a study of cytomegalovirus exposure and HLA in healthy donors. About the research overall: Early released data had around 88 million unique TCRs, all coming from HLA-typed donors. Findings of the study overall: There were some public TCRs occurring in many donors, but most TCR sequences were rare. Among immune exposure information, only CMV serostatus was available.

The CDR3 totals 15 residues. With 5 bases clipped from V and 2 bases from J, the junction kept 7 bases outside the gene matches. Germline lookup yields CDR1 SGHDT and CDR2 YYEEEE. PCR involved 60 Vbeta and 13 Jbeta primers. Assay: immunoSEQ multiplex PCR; the TCRdb copy retains only in-frame clones and omits some. The sample lists roughly 110,000 clones; over 60% were seen once. The source is a male donor in good health and CMV-seronegative. The chain uses TRBV5-6 and TRBJ2-7; 10 bases match TRBD1. Source material: PBMCs. CDR3 DNA: TGTGCCAGCAGTCGGGACAGGGGTTCTACCTACGAGCAGTACTTC. It yields the protein CASSRDRGSTYEQYF.